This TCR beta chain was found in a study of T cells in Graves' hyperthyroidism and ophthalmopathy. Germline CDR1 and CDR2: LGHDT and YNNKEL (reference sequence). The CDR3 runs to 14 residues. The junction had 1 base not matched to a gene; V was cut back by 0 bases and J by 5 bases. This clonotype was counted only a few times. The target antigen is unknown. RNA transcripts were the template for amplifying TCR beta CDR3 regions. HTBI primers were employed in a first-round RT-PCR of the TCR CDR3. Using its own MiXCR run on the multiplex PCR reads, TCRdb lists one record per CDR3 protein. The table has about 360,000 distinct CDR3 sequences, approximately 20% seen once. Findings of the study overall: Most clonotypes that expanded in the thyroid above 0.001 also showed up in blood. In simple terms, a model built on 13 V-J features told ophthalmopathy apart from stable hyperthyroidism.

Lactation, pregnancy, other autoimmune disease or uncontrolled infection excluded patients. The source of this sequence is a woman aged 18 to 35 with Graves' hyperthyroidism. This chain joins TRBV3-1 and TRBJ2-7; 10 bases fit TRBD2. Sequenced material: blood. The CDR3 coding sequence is TGTGCCAGCAGCCAAGATACTAGCGGGGACGAGCAGTACTTC. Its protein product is CASSQDTSGDEQYF.